Sequencing of this T cell receptor beta chain was carried out in a study of CD8 T cells in Susac syndrome. The authors carried out high-throughput sequencing of TCR beta. They applied it to CD8+ and CD4+ T cells obtained from blood. Negative isolation yielded the CD8+ and CD4+ T cells, while FACS enriched the TEMRA cells. Reverse transcription used about 0.45 to 1 ug RNA and random hexamers. The method of amplification for TCR beta CDR3 was immunoSEQ multiplex PCR, covering 54 Vbeta and 13 Jbeta. TCRdb analysed the immunoSEQ multiplex PCR reads with MiXCR anew, one entry per CDR3 protein. Among approximately 71,000 distinct CDR3 sequences listed, 96% were seen once. Germline values: CDR1 DFQATT, CDR2 SNEGSKA (reference sequence). The CDR3 covers 11 residues. V lost 1 base and J lost 11, with 9 bases in between.

What was sequenced was CD4+ T cells from PBMCs. The sequence came from a human donor with multiple sclerosis. The V and J genes are TRBV20-1 and TRBJ2-1; no reliable D call. CDR3 sequence: CSARGAAQQFF. CDR3 sequence (DNA): TGCAGTGCTAGAGGGGCCGCGCAGCAGTTCTTC.